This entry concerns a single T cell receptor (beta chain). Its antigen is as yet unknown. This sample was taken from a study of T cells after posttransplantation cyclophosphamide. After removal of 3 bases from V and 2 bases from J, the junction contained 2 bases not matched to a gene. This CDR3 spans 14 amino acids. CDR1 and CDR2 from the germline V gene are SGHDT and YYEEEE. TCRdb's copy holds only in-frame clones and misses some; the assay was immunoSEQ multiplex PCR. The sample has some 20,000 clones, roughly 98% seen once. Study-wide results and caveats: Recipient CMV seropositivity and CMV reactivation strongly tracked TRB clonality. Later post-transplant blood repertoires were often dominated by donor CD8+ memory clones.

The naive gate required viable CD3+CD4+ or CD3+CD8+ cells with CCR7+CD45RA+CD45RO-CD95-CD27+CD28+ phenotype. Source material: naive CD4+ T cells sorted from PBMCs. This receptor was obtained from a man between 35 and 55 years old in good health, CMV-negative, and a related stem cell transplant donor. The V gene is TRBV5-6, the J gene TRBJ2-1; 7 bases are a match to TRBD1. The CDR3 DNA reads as TGTGCCAGCAGCTGGGGACAGACCTACAATGAGCAGTTCTTC. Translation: CASSWGQTYNEQFF. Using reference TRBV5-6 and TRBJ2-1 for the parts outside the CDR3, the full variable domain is DAGVTQSPTHLIKTRGQQVTLRCSPKSGHDTVSWYQQALGQGPQFIFQYYEEEERQRGNFPDRFSGHQFPNYSSELNVNALLLGDSALYLCASSWGQTYNEQFFGPGTRLTVL.